One TCR beta chain is described in this entry. The CDR3 has 11 amino acids. The V and J ends lost 5 bases and 10 bases respectively, with 14 bases between them. Per germline, CDR1 DFQATT and CDR2 SNEGSKA (reference sequence). The record originates from a study of blood T cell repertoires in COVID-19. Only in-frame clones appear in the TCRdb table, and some are missing; sequencing was by immunoSEQ multiplex PCR. The sample carries 200,000 to 300,000 clones, 88% recorded once. What was sequenced was peripheral blood. This chain links TRBV20-1 with TRBJ2-5; tentatively, D is TRBD1 (6 bases). The TCR was taken from a man aged 60 to 75 who had recovered from COVID-19. The DNA of the CDR3 is TGCAGTGCTGAAGGGGGAGCGAACCAGTACTTC. It yields the protein CSAEGGANQYF.